A single sample is the source of the 20 T cell receptor beta chains below, sequenced in a study of shared clonotypes between healthy human individuals. Method: immunoSEQ multiplex PCR; TCRdb's copy keeps in-frame clones and lacks some. The table includes around 500,000 clones, 78% detected once. The specimen sequenced was PBMCs. The receptors come from a woman aged 40-49 years in good health. Some clones in this sample may be carry-over from other donors' samples.

This rearrangement joins TRBV5-4 to TRBJ2-2; TRBD2 aligns across 7 bases. This CDR3 has 15 amino acids. V gave up 5 bases and J gave up 0 bases; unmatched junction bases: 4. Germline values: CDR1 SGHNT, CDR2 YYREEE (reference sequence). The CDR3 DNA reads as TGTGCCAGCAGTATCGGGACTACGAACACCGGGGAGCTGTTTTTT. Its protein is CASSIGTTNTGELFF.

The chain recombines TRBV30 with TRBJ1-4; maybe TRBD1 (5 bases). CDR1 is GTSNPN and CDR2 is SVGIG in the germline V gene (reference sequence). The CDR3 spans 18 residues. V was shortened by 2 bases and J by 4 bases, with 23 bases between the two germline ends. DNA for the CDR3: TGTGCCTGGAGTAGCGACAGAAGCGTCCGTCGGGATAATGAAAAACTGTTTTTT. The encoded protein is CAWSSDRSVRRDNEKLFF.

This clone was picked up many times. The sample has other DNA sequences that encode this CDR3 too. The chain employs TRBV6-6 and TRBJ2-5; D not resolved. Trimming left V 8 bases short and J 5 bases short, with 12 bases between. The CDR3 has 12 amino acids. Germline CDR1 reads MNHNY; CDR2 reads SVGAGI (reference sequence). This CDR3 reads CASGMVGETQYF. The CDR3 region has the DNA TGTGCCAGCGGTATGGTGGGGGAGACCCAGTACTTC.

The J gene is TRBJ1-5, the V gene TRBV18; TRBD1 aligns across 7 bases. This CDR3 contains 13 residues. V trimming: 4 bases; J trimming: 6 bases; junction bases outside the gene matches: 3. CDR1 is KGHSH and CDR2 is LQKENI in the germline V gene. DNA of the CDR3: TGTGCCAGCTCACAGGGGGCGGGTCAGCCCCAGCATTTT. It specifies CASSQGAGQPQHF.

The chain has TRBV7-2 and TRBJ1-2; TRBD1 matches 9 bases. J lost 4 bases, V lost 2 bases, and 8 bases had no gene match. The CDR3 sequence is 16 residues long. Germline assignment: CDR1 SGHTA and CDR2 FQGNSA. The CDR3 region has the DNA TGTGCCAGCAGCTTATTGTATGGGGGACAGGGCTATGGCTACACCTTC. Translation gives CASSLLYGGQGYGYTF.

The gene calls are TRBV18 and TRBJ1-1; a weak D match, TRBD1 (5 bases). The V end lost 0 bases, the J end lost 3 bases, and 11 bases lay between the germline ends. The CDR3 has 15 amino acids. Germline assignment: CDR1 KGHSH and CDR2 LQKENI. CDR3 nucleotides: TGTGCCAGCTCACCACCGGGGGGGAGTGACACTGAAGCTTTCTTT. This translates into CASSPPGGSDTEAFF.

The chain couples TRBV7-9 to TRBJ2-5; 10 nucleotides match TRBD2. Germline values: CDR1 SEHNR, CDR2 FQNEAQ (reference sequence). V was clipped by 1 base and J by 7 bases; unmatched bases: 6. This CDR3 is 15 amino acids long. The CDR3 DNA reads TGTGCCAGCAGCTTAGAGCTAGCGGGAGAGGGGACCCAGTACTTC. Translating gives CASSLELAGEGTQYF.

This clone was observed a handful of times. This chain connects TRBV28 to TRBJ2-7, with D possibly matching TRBD2 (5 bases). The V end was cut by 4 bases, the J end by 7 bases, with 17 bases between. In germline, CDR1 is MDHEN, CDR2 SYDVKM. The CDR3 extends over 14 amino acids. This chain's CDR3 is CASSSPSRGLEQYF. CDR3 coding DNA: TGTGCCAGCAGTTCCCCGAGCCGAGGGCTGGAGCAGTACTTC.

V gene TRBV28 combines with J gene TRBJ2-4; perhaps TRBD2 as D (6 bases). V lost 1 base and J lost 3, with 10 bases in between. The CDR3 sequence is 15 residues long. Germline CDR1 MDHEN, CDR2 SYDVKM. As DNA, the CDR3 is TGTGCCAGCAGTTTATTGCCGGGGGTCAAAAACATTCAGTACTTC. This encodes CASSLLPGVKNIQYF.

The V and J genes are TRBV6-1 and TRBJ2-7, with D possibly TRBD2 on 6 matching bases. V lost 5 bases to trimming and J lost 5 bases, with 13 bases between them. The CDR3 has 13 residues. Germline lookup yields CDR1 MNHNS and CDR2 SASEGT. CDR3 bases: TGTGCCAGCAGTCACCGGGAGCCGGACGAGCAGTACTTC. The encoded protein is CASSHREPDEQYF.

This chain links TRBV18 with TRBJ2-5; 7 bases agree with TRBD2. CDR3 length: 15 residues. Germline values: CDR1 KGHSH, CDR2 LQKENI. V was pared by 3 bases and J by 5 bases, with 9 bases of the junction left unmatched. The CDR3 spells CASSPQAGWEETQYF. The CDR3 bases are TGTGCCAGCTCACCTCAAGCGGGATGGGAGGAGACCCAGTACTTC.

V and J are TRBV2 and TRBJ2-7, with 8 bases aligning to TRBD2. Trimming took 6 bases from V and 2 from J; bases not matched to a gene: 9. From germline, CDR1 is SNHLY and CDR2 FYNNEI. The CDR3 is made up of 15 amino acids. The CDR3 here is CASRKPPGLAYEQYF. The CDR3 coding sequence is TGTGCCAGCAGGAAACCTCCGGGACTAGCCTACGAGCAGTACTTC.

This clone has at least ten counts. V usage is TRBV15 and J usage is TRBJ2-4, with 7 bases that match TRBD2. In germline, CDR1 is LNHNV, CDR2 YYDKDF (reference sequence). The CDR3 is made up of 16 amino acids. The V and J ends lost 3 bases and 0 bases, in that order; junction bases with no gene match: 5. The CDR3 bases are TGTGCCACCAGCAGGAGCGGGGAAGTAGCCAAAAACATTCAGTACTTC. This codes for CATSRSGEVAKNIQYF.

This clone was detected only a few times. The gene calls are TRBV30 and TRBJ1-2; D is undetermined. Germline V lookup: CDR1 GTSNPN, CDR2 SVGIG (reference sequence). The CDR3 is 13 residues long. V was shortened by 4 bases and J by 8 bases, with 17 bases between the two germline ends. The CDR3 DNA reads TGTGCCTGGACCCCGATCCTTGGCCGGGGCTACACCTTC. Amino acid sequence: CAWTPILGRGYTF.

This chain connects TRBV30 to TRBJ2-3; 9 bases are a match to TRBD2. The CDR3 loop spans 11 amino acids. Looked up from germline, CDR1 is GTSNPN and CDR2 is SVGIG (reference sequence). CDR3 in amino acids: CAASGVTTQYF. Here the CDR3 DNA reads TGTGCAGCTAGCGGGGTCACTACGCAGTATTTT.

The rearrangement links TRBV7-9 to TRBJ1-4; the match to TRBD1 covers 8 bases. V lost 4 bases and J lost 0; bases outside the gene matches: 1. Germline V gene lookup returns CDR1 SEHNR and CDR2 FQNEAQ (reference sequence). The CDR3 extends over 15 amino acids. The DNA for the CDR3 is TGTGCCAGCAGCTCACAGGGGGCAACTAATGAAAAACTGTTTTTT. This translates into CASSSQGATNEKLFF.

The chain recombines TRBV28 with TRBJ1-2; the D gene is possibly TRBD1 (6 bases). The V end was cut by 6 bases, the J end by 1 base, with 12 bases between. Germline CDR1 MDHEN, CDR2 SYDVKM. There are 14 residues in the CDR3. This CDR3 reads CASSSTGFNYGYTF. The DNA of the CDR3 is TGTGCCAGCAGCAGTACAGGGTTTAACTATGGCTACACCTTC.

This chain joins TRBV7-2 and TRBJ2-7; a weak D match, TRBD2 (5 bases). The germline V gene has CDR1 SGHTA and CDR2 FQGNSA. The CDR3 loop spans 15 amino acids. V lost 4 bases to trimming and J lost 0 bases, with 13 bases between them. The CDR3 sequence: CASSSSTGSSYEQYF. In DNA form, the CDR3 reads TGTGCCAGCAGCTCCTCGACTGGGAGCTCCTACGAGCAGTACTTC.

The chain uses TRBV10-3 and TRBJ2-1, with TRBD2 as a possible D gene (6 bases). Germline-derived CDR1 and CDR2 are ENHRY and SYGVKD. The CDR3 totals 14 residues. V gave up 10 bases and J gave up 6 bases, with 19 bases separating them. The CDR3 loop reads CATVWAGSRNEQFF. In DNA form, the CDR3 reads TGTGCCACCGTCTGGGCCGGGAGTCGCAATGAGCAGTTCTTC.

V usage is TRBV2 and J usage is TRBJ1-1; D gene ambiguous. Germline V gene data show CDR1 as SNHLY and CDR2 as FYNNEI. V lost 3 bases and J lost 7, with 6 bases in between. This CDR3 contains 11 residues. The CDR3, as DNA: TGTGCCAGCAGTGAGGCAGGTGAAGCTTTCTTT. It is translated as CASSEAGEAFF. The full variable domain, completed using reference TRBV2 and TRBJ1-1, is EPEVTQTPSHQVTQMGQEVILRCVPISNHLYFYWYRQILGQKVEFLVSFYNNEISEKSEIFDDQFSVERPDGSNFTLKIRSTKLEDSAMYFCASSEAGEAFFGQGTRLTVV.